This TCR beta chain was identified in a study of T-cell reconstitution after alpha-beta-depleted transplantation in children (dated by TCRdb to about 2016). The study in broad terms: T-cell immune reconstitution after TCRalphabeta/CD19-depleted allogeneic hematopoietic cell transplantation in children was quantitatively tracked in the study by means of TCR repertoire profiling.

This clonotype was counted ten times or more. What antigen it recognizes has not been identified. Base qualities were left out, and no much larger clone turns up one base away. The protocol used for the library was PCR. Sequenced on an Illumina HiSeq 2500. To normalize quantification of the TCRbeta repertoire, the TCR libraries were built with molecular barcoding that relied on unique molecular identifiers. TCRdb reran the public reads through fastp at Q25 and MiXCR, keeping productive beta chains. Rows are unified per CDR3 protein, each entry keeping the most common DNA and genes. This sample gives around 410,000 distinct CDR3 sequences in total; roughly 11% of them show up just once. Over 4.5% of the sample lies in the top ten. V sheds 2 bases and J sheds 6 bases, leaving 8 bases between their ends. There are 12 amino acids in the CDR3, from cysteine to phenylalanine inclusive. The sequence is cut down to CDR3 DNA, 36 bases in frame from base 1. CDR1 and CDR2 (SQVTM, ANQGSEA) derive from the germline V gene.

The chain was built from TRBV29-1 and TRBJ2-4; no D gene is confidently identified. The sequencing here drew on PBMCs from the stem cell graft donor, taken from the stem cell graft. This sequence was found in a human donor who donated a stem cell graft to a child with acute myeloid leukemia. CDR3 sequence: CSVEKDVNIQYF. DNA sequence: TGCAGCGTTGAAAAGGACGTAAACATTCAGTACTTC.